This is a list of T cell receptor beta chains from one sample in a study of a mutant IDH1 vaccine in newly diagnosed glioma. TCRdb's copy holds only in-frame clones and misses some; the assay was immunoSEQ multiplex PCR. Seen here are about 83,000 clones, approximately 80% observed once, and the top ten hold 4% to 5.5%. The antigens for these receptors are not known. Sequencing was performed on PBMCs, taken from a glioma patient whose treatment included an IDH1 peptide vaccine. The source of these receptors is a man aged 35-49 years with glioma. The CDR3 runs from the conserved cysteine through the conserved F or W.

CDR3aa: CASSQGDTEETQYF; j_gene: TRBJ2-5; v_gene: TRBV4-1
CDR3aa: CASSLGVSVTSYEQYF; j_gene: TRBJ2-7; v_gene: TRBV7-9
CDR3aa: CASNGLAGVRNEQFF; j_gene: TRBJ2-1; v_gene: TRBV6-1
CDR3aa: CASNILTGNTEAFF; j_gene: TRBJ1-1; v_gene: TRBV28
CDR3aa: CASSSSGPGELFF; j_gene: TRBJ2-2; v_gene: TRBV5-1
CDR3aa: CASSDGQGNYGYTF; j_gene: TRBJ1-2; v_gene: TRBV5-5
CDR3aa: CASAGTQGLTERTDTQYF; j_gene: TRBJ2-3; v_gene: TRBV7-9
CDR3aa: CASSQEDYEQYF; j_gene: TRBJ2-7; v_gene: TRBV2
CDR3aa: CASSNVLSGNTIYF; j_gene: TRBJ1-3; v_gene: TRBV6-1
CDR3aa: CASSRQGAIDTQYF; j_gene: TRBJ2-3; v_gene: TRBV4-1
CDR3aa: CASSERQGAETQYF; j_gene: TRBJ2-5; v_gene: TRBV9
CDR3aa: CASSPTAVNSPLHF; j_gene: TRBJ1-6; v_gene: TRBV4-1
CDR3aa: CASSPLGTAQETQYF; j_gene: TRBJ2-5; v_gene: TRBV19
CDR3aa: CSVALGANVLTF; j_gene: TRBJ2-6; v_gene: TRBV29-1
CDR3aa: CASSFQGFRYGYTF; j_gene: TRBJ1-2; v_gene: TRBV5-1
CDR3aa: CASSLGTGFNEQYF; j_gene: TRBJ2-7; v_gene: TRBV7-3
CDR3aa: CASSLIRGLVTEAFF; j_gene: TRBJ1-1; v_gene: TRBV28
CDR3aa: CASSQQGGSYEQYF; j_gene: TRBJ2-7; v_gene: TRBV7-9
CDR3aa: CASSTQGAGEPQHF; j_gene: TRBJ1-5; v_gene: TRBV7-2
CDR3aa: CAISESGPNSPLHF; j_gene: TRBJ1-6; v_gene: TRBV10-3
CDR3aa: CASSSMTSGKGGQFF; j_gene: TRBJ2-1; v_gene: TRBV7-8
CDR3aa: CSAKTDMNTEAFF; j_gene: TRBJ1-1; v_gene: TRBV29-1
CDR3aa: CASTLVSSGNTIYF; j_gene: TRBJ1-3; v_gene: TRBV6-1
CDR3aa: CSARASTTQYF; j_gene: TRBJ2-4; v_gene: TRBV20-1
CDR3aa: CASTAPGGIYEQYF; j_gene: TRBJ2-7; v_gene: TRBV28
CDR3aa: CASSTRTGDNYGYTF; j_gene: TRBJ1-2; v_gene: TRBV14
CDR3aa: CSAQTGRTGELFF; j_gene: TRBJ2-2; v_gene: TRBV29-1
CDR3aa: CAISGGQWTEAFF; j_gene: TRBJ1-1; v_gene: TRBV10-3
CDR3aa: CASSLWTPEKLFF; j_gene: TRBJ1-4; v_gene: TRBV4-1
CDR3aa: CASSSSSVAYEQYF; j_gene: TRBJ2-7; v_gene: TRBV9
CDR3aa: CASSQATGGNQPQHF; j_gene: TRBJ1-5; v_gene: TRBV4-2
CDR3aa: CASSRQGMTEAFF; j_gene: TRBJ1-1; v_gene: TRBV9
CDR3aa: CASSPTVDYEQYF; j_gene: TRBJ2-7; v_gene: TRBV28
CDR3aa: CAWRGTGGQTEAFF; j_gene: TRBJ1-1; v_gene: TRBV30
CDR3aa: CSVEAYGYTF; j_gene: TRBJ1-2; v_gene: TRBV29-1
CDR3aa: CASSVLAGGREQFF; j_gene: TRBJ2-1; v_gene: TRBV19
CDR3aa: CASSFLAGVRGTDTQYF; j_gene: TRBJ2-3; v_gene: TRBV13
CDR3aa: CASSLIGDEQYF; j_gene: TRBJ2-7; v_gene: TRBV5-1
CDR3aa: CASSFFFGESYNEQFF; j_gene: TRBJ2-1; v_gene: TRBV5-6
CDR3aa: CASSPPISGANVLTF; j_gene: TRBJ2-6; v_gene: TRBV5-6
CDR3aa: CASTPGGAGANVLTF; j_gene: TRBJ2-6; v_gene: TRBV7-2
CDR3aa: CATRAEQMNTEAFF; j_gene: TRBJ1-1; v_gene: TRBV14
CDR3aa: CASSQTSYSEQFF; j_gene: TRBJ2-1; v_gene: TRBV9
CDR3aa: CASSLTGAYVYGYTF; j_gene: TRBJ1-2; v_gene: TRBV5-5
CDR3aa: CASSFRTSGGVAKNIQYF; j_gene: TRBJ2-4; v_gene: TRBV5-5
CDR3aa: CASSQGLGPYEQYF; j_gene: TRBJ2-7; v_gene: TRBV4-3
CDR3aa: CASSSQGNTEAFF; j_gene: TRBJ1-1; v_gene: TRBV5-1
CDR3aa: CASSLTRALAYTDTQYF; j_gene: TRBJ2-3; v_gene: TRBV7-2